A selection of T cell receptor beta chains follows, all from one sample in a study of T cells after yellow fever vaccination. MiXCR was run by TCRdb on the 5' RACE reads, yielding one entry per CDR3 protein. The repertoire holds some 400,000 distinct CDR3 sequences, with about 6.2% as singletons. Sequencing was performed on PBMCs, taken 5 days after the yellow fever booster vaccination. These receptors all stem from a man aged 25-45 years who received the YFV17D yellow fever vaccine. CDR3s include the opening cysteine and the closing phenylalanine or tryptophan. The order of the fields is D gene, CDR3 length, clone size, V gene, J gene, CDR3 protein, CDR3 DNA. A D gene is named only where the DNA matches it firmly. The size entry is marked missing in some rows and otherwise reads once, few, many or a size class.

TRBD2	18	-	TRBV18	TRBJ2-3	CASSLGVGLAASTDTQYF	TGTGCCAGCTCCCTGGGAGTGGGGCTAGCGGCTAGCACAGATACGCAGTATTTT
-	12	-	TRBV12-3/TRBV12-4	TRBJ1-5	CASTTGVQPQHF	TGTGCCAGCACCACGGGTGTTCAGCCCCAGCATTTT
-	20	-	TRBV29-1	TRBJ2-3	CSVEGIGGSTSWVGTDTQYF	TGCAGCGTTGAGGGGATCGGCGGCTCTACGTCTTGGGTAGGCACAGATACGCAGTATTTT
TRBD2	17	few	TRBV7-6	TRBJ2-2	CASSFSGGPGNTGELFF	TGTGCCAGCAGCTTTTCGGGAGGGCCCGGGAACACCGGGGAGCTGTTTTTT
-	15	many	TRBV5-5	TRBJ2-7	CASSPYPGQIYEQYF	TGTGCCAGCAGCCCCTACCCCGGACAGATCTACGAGCAGTACTTC
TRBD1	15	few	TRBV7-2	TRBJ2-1	CASSWTGGVNNEQFF	TGTGCCAGCAGTTGGACAGGGGGTGTGAACAATGAGCAGTTCTTC
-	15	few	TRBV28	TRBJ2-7	CASSLGGSGIYEQYF	TGTGCCAGCAGTTTAGGAGGGAGCGGAATCTACGAGCAGTACTTC
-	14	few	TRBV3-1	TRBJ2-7	CASSQAGPFYEQYF	TGTGCCAGCAGCCAAGCGGGACCTTTCTACGAGCAGTACTTC
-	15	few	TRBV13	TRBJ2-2	CASGQGGTNTGELFF	TGTGCCAGCGGACAAGGTGGCACGAACACCGGGGAGCTGTTTTTT
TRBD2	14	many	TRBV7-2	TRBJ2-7	CASRTSGRFYEQYF	TGTGCCAGCAGAACTAGCGGGAGGTTCTACGAGCAGTACTTC
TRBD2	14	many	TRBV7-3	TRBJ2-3	CASSPGLVTDTQYF	TGTGCCAGCAGCCCGGGACTAGTGACAGATACGCAGTATTTT
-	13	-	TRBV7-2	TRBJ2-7	CASSPHPSYEQYF	TGTGCCAGCAGCCCTCACCCCTCCTACGAGCAGTACTTC
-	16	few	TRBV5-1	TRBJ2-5	CASRPPALRSEETQYF	TGCGCCAGCAGGCCACCGGCCTTACGGAGTGAGGAGACCCAGTACTTC
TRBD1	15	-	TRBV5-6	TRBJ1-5	CASSTDRGGNQPQHF	TGTGCCAGCAGCACGGACAGGGGGGGCAATCAGCCCCAGCATTTT
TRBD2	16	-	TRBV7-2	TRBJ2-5	CASSLVWLAGVETQYF	TGTGCCAGCAGCTTAGTGTGGCTAGCGGGAGTAGAGACCCAGTACTTC
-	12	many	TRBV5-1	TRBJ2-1	CASSLWGDEQFF	TGCGCCAGCAGCTTGTGGGGCGATGAGCAGTTCTTC
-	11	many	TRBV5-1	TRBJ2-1	CASSLDNEQFF	TGCGCCAGCAGCTTGGACAATGAGCAGTTCTTC
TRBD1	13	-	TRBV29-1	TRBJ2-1	CSVSTGYYNEQFF	TGCAGCGTTTCGACAGGGTACTACAATGAGCAGTTCTTC
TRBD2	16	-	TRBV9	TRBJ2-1	CASSATSGLTYNEQFF	TGTGCCAGCAGCGCGACTAGCGGGCTAACCTACAATGAGCAGTTCTTC
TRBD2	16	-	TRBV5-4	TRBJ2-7	CASSLGLAGATYEQYF	TGTGCCAGCAGCTTGGGACTAGCGGGGGCTACCTACGAGCAGTACTTC
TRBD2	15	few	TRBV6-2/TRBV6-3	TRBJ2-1	CAAKSSSGSLREQFF	TGTGCCGCTAAATCCTCTAGCGGGAGTCTAAGGGAGCAGTTCTTC
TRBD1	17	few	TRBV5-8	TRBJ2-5	CASSNHISGGTQETQYF	TGTGCCAGCAGCAACCATATTTCAGGGGGAACTCAAGAGACCCAGTACTTC
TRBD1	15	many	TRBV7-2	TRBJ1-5	CASSLIWGQTQPQHF	TGTGCCAGCAGCTTAATTTGGGGACAGACGCAGCCCCAGCATTTT
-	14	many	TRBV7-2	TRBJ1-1	CASSLATGLAEAFF	TGTGCCAGCAGCTTAGCTACAGGGCTGGCTGAAGCTTTCTTT
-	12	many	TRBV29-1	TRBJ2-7	CSVEQGSGEQYF	TGCAGCGTAGAACAGGGATCGGGGGAGCAGTACTTC
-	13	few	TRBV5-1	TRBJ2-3	CASSQWDTDTQYF	TGCGCCAGCAGTCAATGGGACACAGATACGCAGTATTTT
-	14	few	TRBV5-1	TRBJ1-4	CASSLAASQEKLFF	TGCGCCAGCAGCTTGGCTGCTTCACAAGAAAAACTGTTTTTT
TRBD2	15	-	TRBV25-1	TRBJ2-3	CASSAGGLGTDTQYF	TGTGCCAGCAGTGCGGGGGGGTTGGGCACAGATACGCAGTATTTT
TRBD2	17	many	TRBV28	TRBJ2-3	CASSLSGLAVITDTQYF	TGTGCCAGCAGTTTATCGGGACTAGCGGTTATCACAGATACGCAGTATTTT
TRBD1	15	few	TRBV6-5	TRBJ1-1	CASSYRGGKYTEAFF	TGTGCCAGCAGTTACCGAGGGGGCAAGTACACTGAAGCTTTCTTT